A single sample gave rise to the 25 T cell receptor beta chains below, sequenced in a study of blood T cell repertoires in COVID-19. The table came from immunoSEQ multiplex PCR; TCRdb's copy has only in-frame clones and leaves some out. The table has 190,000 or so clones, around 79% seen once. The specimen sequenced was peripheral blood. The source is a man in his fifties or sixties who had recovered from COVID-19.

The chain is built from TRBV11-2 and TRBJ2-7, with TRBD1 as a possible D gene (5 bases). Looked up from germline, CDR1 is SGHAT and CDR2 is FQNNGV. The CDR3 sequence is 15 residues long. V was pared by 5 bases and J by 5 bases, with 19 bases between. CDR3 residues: CASSSQTFQGHEQYF. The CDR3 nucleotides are TGTGCCAGCAGCAGCCAAACCTTCCAGGGCCACGAGCAGTACTTC.

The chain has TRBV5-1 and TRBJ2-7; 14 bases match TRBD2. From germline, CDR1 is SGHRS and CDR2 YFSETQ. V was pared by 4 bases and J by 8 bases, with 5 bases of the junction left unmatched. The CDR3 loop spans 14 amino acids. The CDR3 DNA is TGCGCCAGCAGCATGGGACTAGCGGGAGCCAAGCAGTACTTC. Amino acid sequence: CASSMGLAGAKQYF. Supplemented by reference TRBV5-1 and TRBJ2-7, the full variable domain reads KAGVTQTPRYLIKTRGQQVTLSCSPISGHRSVSWYQQTPGQGLQFLFEYFSETQRNKGNFPGRFSGRQFSNSRSEMNVSTLELGDSALYLCASSMGLAGAKQYFGPGTRLTVT.

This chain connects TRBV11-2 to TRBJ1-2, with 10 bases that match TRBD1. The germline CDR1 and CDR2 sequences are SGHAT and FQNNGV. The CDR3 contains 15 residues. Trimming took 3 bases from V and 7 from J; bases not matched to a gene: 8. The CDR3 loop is CASSLGTGAPSGYTF. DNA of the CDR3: TGTGCCAGCAGCTTGGGGACAGGGGCCCCTAGTGGCTACACCTTC.

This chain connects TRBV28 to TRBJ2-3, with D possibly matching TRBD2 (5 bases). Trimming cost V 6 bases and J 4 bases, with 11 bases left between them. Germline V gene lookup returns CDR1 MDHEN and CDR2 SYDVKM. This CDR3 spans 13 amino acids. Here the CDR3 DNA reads TGTGCCAGCAGGTACGGAGGACCAGATACGCAGTATTTT. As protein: CASRYGGPDTQYF.

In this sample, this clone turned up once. This CDR3 is CAISETGGQPQHF. The CDR3 region has the DNA TGTGCCATCAGTGAGACAGGGGGCCAGCCCCAGCATTTT. The V gene is TRBV10-3, the J gene TRBJ1-5, with TRBD1 identical over 9 bases. This CDR3 contains 13 residues. Germline V lookup: CDR1 ENHRY, CDR2 SYGVKD. Trimming at V came to 2 bases and at J to 7 bases, leaving 0 bases not matched to a gene.

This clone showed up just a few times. The CDR3 sequence: CASRTGTGYQPQHF. CDR3 nucleotides: TGTGCCAGCAGGACCGGGACAGGTTATCAGCCCCAGCATTTT. The chain carries TRBV28 and TRBJ1-5, with TRBD1 matching over 8 bases. This CDR3 is 14 amino acids long. Losses at the gene ends were 6 bases for V and 5 bases for J; bases not matched to a gene: 6. Germline V CDR1 and CDR2: MDHEN, SYDVKM.

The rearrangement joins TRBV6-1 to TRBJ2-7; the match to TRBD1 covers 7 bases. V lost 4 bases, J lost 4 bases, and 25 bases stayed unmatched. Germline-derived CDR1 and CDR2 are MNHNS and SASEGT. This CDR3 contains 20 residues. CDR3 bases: TGTGCCAGCAGTGGACAGGGACGACTCATACCGAGCATGGGCAAATACGAGCAGTACTTC. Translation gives CASSGQGRLIPSMGKYEQYF.

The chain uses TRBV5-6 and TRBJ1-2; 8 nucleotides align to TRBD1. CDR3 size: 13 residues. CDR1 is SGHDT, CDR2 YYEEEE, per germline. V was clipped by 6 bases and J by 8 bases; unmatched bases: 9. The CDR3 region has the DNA TGTGCCAGCAACCTAGGGACAGGTCGGGGCTACACCTTC. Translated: CASNLGTGRGYTF.

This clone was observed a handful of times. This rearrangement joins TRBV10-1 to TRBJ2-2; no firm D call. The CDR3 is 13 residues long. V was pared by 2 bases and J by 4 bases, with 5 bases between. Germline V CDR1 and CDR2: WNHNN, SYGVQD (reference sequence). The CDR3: CASSEQATGELFF. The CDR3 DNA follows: TGCGCCAGCAGTGAGCAGGCCACCGGGGAGCTGTTTTTT.

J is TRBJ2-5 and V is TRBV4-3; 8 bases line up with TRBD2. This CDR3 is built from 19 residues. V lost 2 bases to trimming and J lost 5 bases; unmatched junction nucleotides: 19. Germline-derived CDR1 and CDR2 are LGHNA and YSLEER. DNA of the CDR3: TGCGCCAGCAGCCAAAAATACGGACTAGCCTATACAGCGTGGGAGACCCAGTACTTC. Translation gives CASSQKYGLAYTAWETQYF.

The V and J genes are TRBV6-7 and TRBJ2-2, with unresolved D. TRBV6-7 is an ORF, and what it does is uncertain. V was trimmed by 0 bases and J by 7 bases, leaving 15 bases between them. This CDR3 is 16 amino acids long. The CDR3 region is CASSYSIQATDGELFF. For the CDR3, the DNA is TGTGCCAGCAGTTACTCGATCCAAGCGACGGACGGGGAGCTGTTTTTT.

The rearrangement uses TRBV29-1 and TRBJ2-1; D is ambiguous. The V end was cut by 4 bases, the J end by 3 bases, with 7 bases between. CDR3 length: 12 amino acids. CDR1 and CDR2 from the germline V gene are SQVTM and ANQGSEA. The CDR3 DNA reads TGCAGCGTTGTAGTGCTCTACAATGAGCAGTTCTTC. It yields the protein CSVVVLYNEQFF.

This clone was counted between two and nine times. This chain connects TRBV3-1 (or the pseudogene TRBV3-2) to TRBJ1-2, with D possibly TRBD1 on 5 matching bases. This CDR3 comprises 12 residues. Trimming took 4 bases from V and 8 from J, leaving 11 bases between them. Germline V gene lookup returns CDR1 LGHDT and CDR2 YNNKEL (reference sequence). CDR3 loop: CASSLTGDGYTF. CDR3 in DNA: TGTGCCAGCAGCCTAACGGGGGACGGCTACACCTTC.

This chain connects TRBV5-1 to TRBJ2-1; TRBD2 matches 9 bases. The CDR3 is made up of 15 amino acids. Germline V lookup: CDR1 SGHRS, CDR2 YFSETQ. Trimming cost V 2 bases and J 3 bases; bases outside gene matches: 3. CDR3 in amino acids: CASSLAGGGYNEQFF. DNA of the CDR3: TGCGCCAGCAGCTTAGCGGGAGGAGGCTACAATGAGCAGTTCTTC. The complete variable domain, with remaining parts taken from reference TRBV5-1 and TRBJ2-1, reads KAGVTQTPRYLIKTRGQQVTLSCSPISGHRSVSWYQQTPGQGLQFLFEYFSETQRNKGNFPGRFSGRQFSNSRSEMNVSTLELGDSALYLCASSLAGGGYNEQFFGPGTRLTVL.

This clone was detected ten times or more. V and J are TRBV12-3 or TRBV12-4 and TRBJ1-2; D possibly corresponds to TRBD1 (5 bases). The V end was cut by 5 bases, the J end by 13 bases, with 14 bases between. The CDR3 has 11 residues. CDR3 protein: CASSGETAGTF. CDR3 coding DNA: TGTGCCAGCAGTGGGGAGACAGCGGGCACCTTC.

The CDR3 loop is CAWSSGGVDTGELFF. The CDR3 coding sequence is TGTGCCTGGAGTTCAGGGGGCGTCGACACCGGGGAGCTGTTTTTT. V is TRBV30 and J is TRBJ2-2; 8 bases are a match to TRBD1. CDR1 is GTSNPN, CDR2 SVGIG, per germline (reference sequence). V shed 2 bases, J shed 3 bases, and the junction held 5 bases outside the gene matches. This CDR3 has 15 residues.

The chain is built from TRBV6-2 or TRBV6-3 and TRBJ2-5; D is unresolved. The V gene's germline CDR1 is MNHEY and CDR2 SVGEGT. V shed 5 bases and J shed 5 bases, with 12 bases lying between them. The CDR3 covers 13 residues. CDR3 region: CASSRPSEETQYF. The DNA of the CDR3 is TGTGCCAGCAGTCGACCATCGGAGGAGACCCAGTACTTC.

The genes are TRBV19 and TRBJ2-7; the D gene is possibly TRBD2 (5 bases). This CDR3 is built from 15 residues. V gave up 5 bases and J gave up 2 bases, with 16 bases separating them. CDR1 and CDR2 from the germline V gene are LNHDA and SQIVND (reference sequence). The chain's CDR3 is CASSQIGEVTYEQYF. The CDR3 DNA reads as TGTGCCAGTAGTCAAATCGGGGAAGTAACCTACGAGCAGTACTTC.

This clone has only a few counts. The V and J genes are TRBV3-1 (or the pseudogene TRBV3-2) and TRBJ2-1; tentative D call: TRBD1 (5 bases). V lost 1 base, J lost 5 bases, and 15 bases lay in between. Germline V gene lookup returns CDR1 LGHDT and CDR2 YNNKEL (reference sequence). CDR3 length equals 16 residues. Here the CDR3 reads CASSQVLPLGDNEQFF. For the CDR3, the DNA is TGTGCCAGCAGCCAAGTCCTGCCCCTAGGGGACAATGAGCAGTTCTTC.

CDR3 nucleotides: TGTGCCAGCAGCTCAACTAGCGGGAGGGCCCTCACCTACGAGCAGTACTTC. Translating gives CASSSTSGRALTYEQYF. This chain joins TRBV3-1 (or the pseudogene TRBV3-2) and TRBJ2-7; 13 positions agree with TRBD2. CDR1 and CDR2 from the germline V gene are LGHDT and YNNKEL (reference sequence). This CDR3 has 17 amino acids. Trimming removed 5 bases from V and 2 bases from J; junction bases left unmatched: 9.

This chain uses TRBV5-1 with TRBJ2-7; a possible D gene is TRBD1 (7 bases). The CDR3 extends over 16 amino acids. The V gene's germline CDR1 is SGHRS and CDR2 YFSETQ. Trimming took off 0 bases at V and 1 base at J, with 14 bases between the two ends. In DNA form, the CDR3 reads TGCGCCAGCAGCTTGGCCGGAGGGGGCGATTCCTACGAGCAGTACTTC. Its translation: CASSLAGGGDSYEQYF.

CDR3 in DNA: TGTGCCAGCAGCTTAGTCAGCGGGCCCTCCTACGAGCAGTACTTC. As protein: CASSLVSGPSYEQYF. This rearrangement joins TRBV7-2 to TRBJ2-7, with D maybe TRBD2 (6 bases). The CDR3 has 15 amino acids. Germline assignment: CDR1 SGHTA and CDR2 FQGNSA. V lost 1 base and J 0 bases, leaving 10 bases between the germline ends.

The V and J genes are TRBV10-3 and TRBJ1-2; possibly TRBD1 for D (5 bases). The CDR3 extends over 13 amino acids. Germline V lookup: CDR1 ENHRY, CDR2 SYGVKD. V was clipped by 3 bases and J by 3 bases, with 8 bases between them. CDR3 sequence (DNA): TGTGCCATCAGTGACAGGGAGGACTATGGCTACACCTTC. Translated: CAISDREDYGYTF.

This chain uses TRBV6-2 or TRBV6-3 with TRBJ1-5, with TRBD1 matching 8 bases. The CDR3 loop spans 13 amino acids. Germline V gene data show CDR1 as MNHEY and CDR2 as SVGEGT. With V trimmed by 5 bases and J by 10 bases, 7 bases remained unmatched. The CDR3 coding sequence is TGTGCCAGCAGTCAATCCGGGACAGGCCCCCAGCATTTT. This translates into CASSQSGTGPQHF.

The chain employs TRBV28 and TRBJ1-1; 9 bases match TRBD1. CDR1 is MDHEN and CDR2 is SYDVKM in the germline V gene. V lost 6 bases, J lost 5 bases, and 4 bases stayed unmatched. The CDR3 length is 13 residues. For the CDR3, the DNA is TGTGCCAGCAGGACAGGGGGGGGGACTGAAGCTTTCTTT. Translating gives CASRTGGGTEAFF. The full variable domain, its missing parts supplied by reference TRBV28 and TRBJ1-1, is DVKVTQSSRYLVKRTGEKVFLECVQDMDHENMFWYRQDPGLGLRLIYFSYDVKMKEKGDIPEGYSVSREKKERFSLILESASTNQTSMYLCASRTGGGTEAFFGQGTRLTVV.